The clone carrying this T cell receptor (beta chain) was counted between two and nine times. This CDR3 is also generated by other DNA sequences in the sample. The record originates from a study of blood T cell repertoires in COVID-19. Clones were read by immunoSEQ multiplex PCR, and TCRdb kept only the in-frame ones, dropping some. The repertoire includes roughly 230,000 clones, around 81% of them detected once, and more than 6% sits in the top ten. This CDR3 comprises 13 residues. CDR1 is SGHTA, CDR2 FQGNSA, per germline. The ends were cut back, 2 bases at V and 0 bases at J, with 4 bases in the middle.

The origin of this receptor is an older woman with active or convalescent COVID-19. The V and J genes are TRBV7-2 and TRBJ1-1, with unresolved D. The sequencing input was peripheral blood. The CDR3 sequence: CASSLSLNTEAFF. The CDR3 DNA reads TGTGCCAGCAGCTTATCTTTGAACACTGAAGCTTTCTTT. Full variable domain (outside the CDR3, taken from reference TRBV7-2 and TRBJ1-1): GAGVSQSPSNKVTEKGKDVELRCDPISGHTALYWYRQSLGQGLEFLIYFQGNSAPDKSGLPSDRFSAERTGGSVSTLTIQRTQQEDSAVYLCASSLSLNTEAFFGQGTRLTVV.